There are a few counts of the clone carrying this T cell receptor beta chain. Antigen: not known. This CDR3 has 17 residues. The germline V gene has CDR1 SGHTA and CDR2 FQGNSA. Germline trimming cut 5 bases from V and 2 bases from J; bases unmatched to any gene: 15. The sample belongs to a study of blood T cells in healthy people across ages. Findings and caveats of the study: Samples with more naive T cells showed higher observed beta diversity. In long-lived donors, naive CD4+ cell counts and diversity exceeded those of aged donors.

For the second PCR, which ran for about 7 to 12 cycles, a sample-barcoded 5' primer and a J-beta primer mix were used. TCRdb recomputed calls from the 5' RACE reads with MiXCR, one row per CDR3 protein. The table lists around 1,000,000 distinct CDR3 sequences, approximately 25% of them singletons. This sample was shared with a second study, whose subject was T cells of mothers and their children. That report notes: Related mother-child pairs showed slightly higher but non-significant overlap than unrelated pairs.

This clonotype was obtained from a girl aged 2-10 years in good health. This chain uses TRBV7-2 with TRBJ2-7; 7 nucleotides line up with TRBD1. Source material: blood. The CDR3 protein is CASSTKTGTEITYEQYF. The CDR3, as DNA: TGTGCCAGCAGCACTAAAACCGGGACAGAGATAACCTACGAGCAGTACTTC.